This T cell receptor beta chain emerged from a study of T-cell reconstitution after alpha-beta-depleted transplantation in children. This sample's TCRbeta library carried unique molecular identifier barcodes. In TCRdb, the PCR reads were re-called with MiXCR into one record per CDR3 protein. The sample shows fewer than 350,000 distinct CDR3 sequences, about a tenth of them seen only once. The CDR3 has 14 residues. The germline gives CDR1 SGDLS, CDR2 YYNGEE. V was trimmed by 3 bases and J by 3 bases, leaving 9 bases between them. Findings and caveats of the study: Hyperexpanded clones declined; after one year, newly produced T cells mostly supplied diversity. Recipient T cells and thymic progenitors that survived were the source of the high TCRbeta diversity seen at day 60 in some patients.

Many counts were recorded for this clonotype. Its antigen is unidentified. Sequencing was performed on PBMCs, taken before TCRalphabeta/CD19-depleted stem cell transplant. The sequence came from a boy younger than two with acute myeloid leukemia, due to receive a stem cell transplant. The chain couples TRBV9 to TRBJ2-2; tentatively, D is TRBD1 (6 bases). The CDR3 bases are TGTGCCAGCAGCGATGACAGGTACACCGGGGAGCTGTTTTTT. Translation: CASSDDRYTGELFF.